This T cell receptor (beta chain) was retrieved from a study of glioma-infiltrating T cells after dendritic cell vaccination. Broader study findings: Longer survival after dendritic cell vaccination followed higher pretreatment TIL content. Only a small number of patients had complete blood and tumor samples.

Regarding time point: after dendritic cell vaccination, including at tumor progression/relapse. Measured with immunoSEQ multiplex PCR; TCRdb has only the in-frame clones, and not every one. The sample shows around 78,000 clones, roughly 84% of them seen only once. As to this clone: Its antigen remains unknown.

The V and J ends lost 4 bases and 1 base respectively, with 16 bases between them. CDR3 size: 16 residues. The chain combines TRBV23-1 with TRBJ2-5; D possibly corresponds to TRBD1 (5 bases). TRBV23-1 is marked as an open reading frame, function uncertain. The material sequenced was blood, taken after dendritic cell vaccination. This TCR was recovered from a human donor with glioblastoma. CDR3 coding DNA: TGCGCCAGCAGTCGGGTTTTCAGGGTCTTCCAAGAGACCCAGTACTTC. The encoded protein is CASSRVFRVFQETQYF.